This T cell receptor beta chain was identified in a study of T cell responses to AZD1222 COVID-19 vaccine. V lost 0 bases, J lost 2 bases, and 2 bases stayed unmatched. Germline values: CDR1 MNHNS, CDR2 SASEGT. The CDR3 loop spans 18 amino acids. Only in-frame clones appear in the TCRdb table, and some are missing; sequencing was by immunoSEQ multiplex PCR. The sample includes 70,000 to 95,000 clones, around 92% seen only once; the top ten take 2.5% to 3%. This clonotype was sampled from an adult in good health. The genes are TRBV6-1 and TRBJ2-1; 15 bases map to TRBD2. The sequenced sample was peripheral blood, obtained on day 0 of MenACWY control vaccination. CDR3 nucleotides: TGTGCCAGCAGTGAAGCCTGGACTAGCGGGGGGGCCTACAATGAGCAGTTCTTC. This sequence encodes CASSEAWTSGGAYNEQFF.